This T cell receptor beta chain emerged from a study of Graves' ophthalmopathy and Graves' hyperthyroidism. Whole-study context: Before any treatment was given, at initial diagnosis, peripheral blood was collected.

Certain patients were not enrolled. These were patients with other autoimmune diseases, uncontrolled infections, pregnancy or lactation. Study conclusions and caveats: Most expanded clonotypes in thyroid above 0.001 frequency also showed up in blood. It was with roughly 70% sensitivity and approximately 72% specificity that the model predicted ophthalmopathy progression.

As regards this clonotype: Its antigen is unidentified.

Amplifying from RNA transcripts, the study obtained TCR beta CDR3 regions. First-round RT-PCR employed HTBI primers, with a second-round multiplex PCR after it. A single record per CDR3 protein comes from TCRdb applying MiXCR to the multiplex PCR reads. Here the sample spans nearly 400,000 distinct CDR3 sequences, 18% being singletons. The specimen was peripheral blood. The clonotype was recovered from a woman under 30 with Graves' ophthalmopathy.

This CDR3 reads CASSYSGWIGEKETQYF. In DNA form, the CDR3 reads TGTGCCAGCAGTTACTCGGGCTGGATCGGCGAGAAAGAGACCCAGTACTTC. This chain joins TRBV6-2 or TRBV6-3 and TRBJ2-5; D gene uncertain. Germline V CDR1 and CDR2: MNHEY, SVGEGT. The V end lost 0 bases, the J end lost 3 bases, and 17 bases lay between the germline ends. The CDR3 runs 17 residues.